The rows below give T cell receptor beta chains drawn from one sample of a study of naive and memory T cell subsets. TCRdb called the 5' RACE reads again in MiXCR, with one record for every CDR3 protein. The data contain tens of thousands of distinct CDR3 sequences, approximately 7.2% of them singletons. These TCRs come from a male donor in good health. Both conserved end residues are part of each CDR3. The D gene is left open where the match is weak. Clone sizes are given selectively: once, few, many, or a class where the clone is expanded.

v_gene	d_gene	abundance	j_gene	CDR3nt	CDR3aa
TRBV7-2	TRBD2	few	TRBJ2-1	TGTGCCAGCAGTTCTCCCTCGGGGGGTGCGGGTTACAATGAGCAGTTCTTC	CASSSPSGGAGYNEQFF
TRBV2	.	.	TRBJ2-2	TGTGCCAGCAGTCCGGGACTCGGAAGGGCCGGGGAGCTGTTTTTT	CASSPGLGRAGELFF
TRBV5-6	TRBD2	few	TRBJ2-7	TGTGCCAGCAGCTTGGAACTAGCGGGGGGGAGCTCCTACGAGCAGTACTTC	CASSLELAGGSSYEQYF
TRBV12-2	.	.	TRBJ2-1	TGTGCAAGTCGCTCATACTGCGGGTGGAGACAGGGGAAAGAAACCCGCACTTACAATGAGCAGTTCTTC	CASRSYCGWRQGKETRTYNEQFF
TRBV13	.	few	TRBJ1-1	TGTGCCAGCAGCTCCGCAGGGTTCACTGAAGCTTTCTTT	CASSSAGFTEAFF
TRBV12-3/TRBV12-4	.	few	TRBJ2-1	TGTGCCAGCAGTAAGGACTCTAGAGGGGTATACAATGAGCAGTTCTTC	CASSKDSRGVYNEQFF
TRBV4-1	TRBD2	few	TRBJ2-3	TGCGCCAGCAGCCAAGGGACTAGCGGGGTACCAGATACGCAGTATTTT	CASSQGTSGVPDTQYF
TRBV12-3/TRBV12-4	.	many	TRBJ1-2	TGTGCCAGCAGTTTAGATCGAACAGGGTCGTACTATGGCTACACCTTC	CASSLDRTGSYYGYTF
TRBV29-1	TRBD2	.	TRBJ2-5	TGCAGCGCCGCCGCTCTAGCGGGAGTCCCGTACCAAGAGACCCAGTACTTC	CSAAALAGVPYQETQYF
TRBV19	.	few	TRBJ2-1	TGTGCCAGTAGTACGGGAACAAAACCGAATGAGCAGTTCTTC	CASSTGTKPNEQFF
TRBV6-1	TRBD1	few	TRBJ2-7	TGTGCCAGCAGCCAGGACAGGATGAGCTCCTACGAGCAGTACTTC	CASSQDRMSSYEQYF
TRBV6-5	.	many	TRBJ1-1	TGTGCCAGCCTTACAAACACAGGGCTGACTGAAGCTTTCTTT	CASLTNTGLTEAFF
TRBV3-1	.	.	TRBJ1-6	TGTGCCAGCAGCCGGGACGGTAATTCACCCCTCCACTTT	CASSRDGNSPLHF
TRBV7-9	.	.	TRBJ2-3	TGTGCCAGCTCGGCTACCGGGACAGATACGCAGTATTTT	CASSATGTDTQYF
TRBV7-2	.	many	TRBJ2-3	TGTGCCAGCAGCTTCATCCAGGACCTCACAGATACGCAGTATTTT	CASSFIQDLTDTQYF
TRBV5-1	.	few	TRBJ1-1	TGCGCCAGCGCAGGGGAAGGGAACACTGAAGCTTTCTTT	CASAGEGNTEAFF
TRBV20-1	TRBD1	many	TRBJ2-1	TGCAGTGCTCTTGGACAGGAAACTTTCGATGAGCAGTTCTTC	CSALGQETFDEQFF
TRBV5-4	.	few	TRBJ2-3	TGTGCCAGCAGCTTTTACGGCACAGATACGCAGTATTTT	CASSFYGTDTQYF
TRBV5-4	.	.	TRBJ1-2	TGTGCCAGCAGCTTGGGGGGTGACAGACCTTATGGCTACACCTTC	CASSLGGDRPYGYTF
TRBV7-2	TRBD1	many	TRBJ1-5	TGTGCCAGCAGCTTTGACAGGGGGAAACAGCCCCAGCATTTT	CASSFDRGKQPQHF
TRBV4-1	.	.	TRBJ2-1	TGCGCCAGCAGCCCCCATACGGGGGCCTCCTACAATGAGCAGTTCTTC	CASSPHTGASYNEQFF
TRBV27	TRBD1	few	TRBJ2-7	TGTGCCAGCAGTCTGGACAGGAACGCCTACGAGCAGTACTTC	CASSLDRNAYEQYF
TRBV29-1	.	.	TRBJ1-1	TGCAGCGTTGAGCAGCAGGCGAACACTGAAGCTTTCTTT	CSVEQQANTEAFF
TRBV27	.	few	TRBJ2-1	TGTGCCAGCAGTTACGGAAACTACAATGAGCAGTTCTTC	CASSYGNYNEQFF
TRBV5-1	TRBD1	.	TRBJ2-3	TGCGCCAGCAGCACTCCCGGGACAGGGGCGGAAAATACGCAGTATTTT	CASSTPGTGAENTQYF
TRBV29-1	TRBD1	few	TRBJ2-3	TGCAGCGCCGACAGGGGGCAGGAAGATACGCAGTATTTT	CSADRGQEDTQYF
TRBV6-1	.	few	TRBJ2-6	TGTGCCAGCAGCGGGTCTGGGGCCAACGTCCTGACTTTC	CASSGSGANVLTF
TRBV6-1	.	few	TRBJ1-6	TGTGCCAGCAGTGAAGTGGCAGGAAGAATTAATTCACCCCTCCACTTT	CASSEVAGRINSPLHF
TRBV5-1	TRBD1	.	TRBJ2-1	TGCGCCAGCAGCTTGGTGGGACAGCTATACAATGAGCAGTTCTTC	CASSLVGQLYNEQFF
TRBV6-1	.	few	TRBJ1-2	TGTGCCAGCAATAACCGGGCAGGCGGGGTCTATGGCTACACCTTC	CASNNRAGGVYGYTF
TRBV12-5	TRBD1	many	TRBJ1-5	TGTGCTAGTGGTCAGAACATGGACAGGGGAGACAATCAGCCCCAGCATTTT	CASGQNMDRGDNQPQHF
TRBV12-3/TRBV12-4	.	few	TRBJ2-2	TGTGCCAGCAGTTTAGGTCAGGCGGGCACCGGGGAGCTGTTTTTT	CASSLGQAGTGELFF
TRBV14	.	.	TRBJ1-2	TGTGCCAGCAGCCAAGGCAGGGGCTATGGCTACACCTTC	CASSQGRGYGYTF
TRBV29-1	.	many	TRBJ2-2	TGCAGCGTTGACAGGGGTGGCACCGGGGAGCTGTTTTTT	CSVDRGGTGELFF
TRBV5-1	TRBD2	many	TRBJ2-3	TGCGCCAGCAGCTCTGGACTAGCGGGAGGGCCAGATACGCAGTATTTT	CASSSGLAGGPDTQYF
TRBV7-9	.	few	TRBJ1-3	TGTGCCAGCAGCTTAGAGGTCGAGGTAGACTCTGGAAACACCATATATTTT	CASSLEVEVDSGNTIYF
TRBV12-5	.	many	TRBJ2-7	TGTGCTAGTGGTCCGGAGTCCCAGCAGTACTTC	CASGPESQQYF
TRBV25-1	.	many	TRBJ1-5	TGTGCCAGCGGAAGACGGGATAGCAATCAGCCCCAGCATTTT	CASGRRDSNQPQHF
TRBV29-1	.	few	TRBJ2-3	TGCAGCGTTGAAGATCACCGAGGAGGGGGTTCTAGCACAGATACGCAGTATTTT	CSVEDHRGGGSSTDTQYF
TRBV3-1	TRBD1	many	TRBJ2-5	TGTGCCAGCAGCCCTCCGACAGGGGGCATCGAGACCCAGTACTTC	CASSPPTGGIETQYF
TRBV24-1	TRBD2	few	TRBJ2-1	TGTGCCACCAGTCCGAAGACTAGCGGGAGAATAAATGAGCAGTTCTTC	CATSPKTSGRINEQFF
TRBV18	.	many	TRBJ2-7	TGTGCCAGCTCACCCCCCGGGGACTACGAGCAGTACTTC	CASSPPGDYEQYF
TRBV4-2	.	.	TRBJ2-2	TGTGCCAGCAGCGGACTTACCGGGGAGCTGTTTTTT	CASSGLTGELFF
TRBV2	.	few	TRBJ2-7	TGTGCCAGCAGTGAAGCTTGGGAGATCCCCTCTTCGTACTTC	CASSEAWEIPSSYF
TRBV12-3/TRBV12-4	TRBD1	.	TRBJ2-5	TGTGCCAGCAGTTTCCGGGACAGGGAGCGAGGGACCCAGTACTTC	CASSFRDRERGTQYF
TRBV20-1	.	many	TRBJ2-1	TGCAGTGCTAGGGAGGGTGAATCCTACAATGAGCAGTTCTTC	CSAREGESYNEQFF
TRBV6-5	.	few	TRBJ2-7	TGTGCCAGCAAGCCCCAACCGGGACCAAGTACCTACGAGCAGTACTTC	CASKPQPGPSTYEQYF
TRBV7-2	.	.	TRBJ2-3	TGTGCCAGCAGCATAACCCTGGGTGTTTTCACAGATACGCAGTATTTT	CASSITLGVFTDTQYF
TRBV12-3/TRBV12-4	.	many	TRBJ2-1	TGTGCCAGCAGTTTGGTCAGGGGCTTGGGCTCCTACAATGAGCAGTTCTTC	CASSLVRGLGSYNEQFF
TRBV7-2	.	.	TRBJ1-1	TGTGCCAGCAACCTACTAGGAGGGGTGGGTACTGAAGCTTTCTTT	CASNLLGGVGTEAFF
TRBV4-1	.	.	TRBJ2-1	TGCGCCAGCAGCCAAAATCGGGAACCCTACAATGAGCAGTTCTTC	CASSQNREPYNEQFF
TRBV12-3/TRBV12-4	TRBD1	few	TRBJ1-1	TGTGCCAGCAGTTCCCGGGACAGGGGATGGAAAAACACTGAAGCTTTCTTT	CASSSRDRGWKNTEAFF
TRBV20-1	TRBD1	many	TRBJ2-5	TGCAGTGCTAGGGATGATGGACAGGGGGCCGGGGAGACCCAGTACTTC	CSARDDGQGAGETQYF
TRBV7-2	.	.	TRBJ2-7	TGTGCCAGCAGCAGGCCCGGGGCGACCTACGAGCAGTACTTC	CASSRPGATYEQYF
TRBV12-3/TRBV12-4	TRBD2	.	TRBJ2-5	TGTGCCAGCACCCTGGGACTAGCGGGAGTAAGAGAGACCCAGTACTTC	CASTLGLAGVRETQYF